This TCR beta chain was obtained from a study of blood T cell repertoires in COVID-19. At the level of the study: Both acute and convalescent COVID-19 samples were obtained from the United States, Italy and Spain.

The authors' processing: Scientists estimated how many nucleated cells there were by amplifying reference gene primers. Produced via immunoSEQ multiplex PCR; TCRdb's table is partial and in-frame only. Clone size and the V and J calls come from that table; the DNA yielded D and trimming. The sample contains about 220,000 clones, 82% of which appear only once. This CDR3 is 10 amino acids long. Per germline, CDR1 LNHDA and CDR2 SQIVND (reference sequence). Trimming removed 8 bases from V and 5 bases from J, with 6 bases in between. This chain uses TRBV19 with TRBJ2-5; D remains ambiguous. This sequence was found in a woman older than 75 with acute or convalescent COVID-19. The sequencing input was peripheral blood. CDR3 sequence (DNA): TGTGCCAGTGGCTTTGAGACCCAGTACTTC. Translated, it gives CASGFETQYF.